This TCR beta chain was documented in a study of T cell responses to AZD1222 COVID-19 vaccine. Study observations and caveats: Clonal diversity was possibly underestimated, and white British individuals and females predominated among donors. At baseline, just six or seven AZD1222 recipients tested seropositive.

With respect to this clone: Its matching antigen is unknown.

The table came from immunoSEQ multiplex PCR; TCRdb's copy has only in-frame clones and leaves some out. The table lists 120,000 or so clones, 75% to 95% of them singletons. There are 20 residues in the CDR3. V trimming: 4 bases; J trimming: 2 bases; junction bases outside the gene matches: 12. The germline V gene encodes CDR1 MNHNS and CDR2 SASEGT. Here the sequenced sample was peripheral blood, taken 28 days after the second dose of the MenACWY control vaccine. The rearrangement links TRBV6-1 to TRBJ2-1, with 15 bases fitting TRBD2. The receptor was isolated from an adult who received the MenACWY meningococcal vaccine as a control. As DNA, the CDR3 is TGTGCCAGCAGTGTAATCCCGGGACTAGCGGGAGGTAGAACCTACAATGAGCAGTTCTTC. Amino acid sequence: CASSVIPGLAGGRTYNEQFF.